This TCR beta chain is from a study of T cell responses to AZD1222 COVID-19 vaccine. Study overall: Second-dose recipients at about 4 or about 12 weeks were treated as one pooled group.

The V gene lost 3 bases and the J gene lost 3 bases, with 18 bases spanning the gap. Germline values: CDR1 SGHVS, CDR2 FQNEAQ. CDR3 length: 16 residues. Study results and limitations: Donors were mostly white British, more females; clonal diversity possibly underestimated.

Turning to this clone: Its matching antigen is unknown.

Profiled with immunoSEQ multiplex PCR; TCRdb holds only in-frame clones, not every one. This sample has 120,000 or so clones, with 92% found just once. The source material was peripheral blood, sampled on day 0 of AZD1222 vaccination. The rearrangement joins TRBV7-8 to TRBJ2-7, with D hard to call. This clonotype was obtained from an adult in good health. CDR3 loop: CASSFHTVSYFYEQYF. In DNA, the CDR3 is TGTGCCAGCAGCTTTCATACAGTGAGCTACTTCTACGAGCAGTACTTC. Full variable domain (outside the CDR3, taken from reference TRBV7-8 and TRBJ2-7): GAGVSQSPRYKVAKRGQDVALRCDPISGHVSLFWYQQALGQGPEFLTYFQNEAQLDKSGLPSDRFFAERPEGSVSTLKIQRTQQEDSAVYLCASSFHTVSYFYEQYFGPGTRLTVT.